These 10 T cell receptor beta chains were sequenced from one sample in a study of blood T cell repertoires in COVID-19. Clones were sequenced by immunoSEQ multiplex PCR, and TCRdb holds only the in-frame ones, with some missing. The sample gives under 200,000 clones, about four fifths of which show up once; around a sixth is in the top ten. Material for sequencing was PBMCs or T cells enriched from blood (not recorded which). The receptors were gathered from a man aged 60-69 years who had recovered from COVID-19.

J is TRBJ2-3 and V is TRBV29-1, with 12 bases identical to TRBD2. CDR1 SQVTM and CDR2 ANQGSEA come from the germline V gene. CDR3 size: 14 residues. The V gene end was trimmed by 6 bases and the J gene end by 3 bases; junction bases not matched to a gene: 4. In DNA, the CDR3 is TGCAGCGTCAGCCTAGCGGGGGGGACAGATACGCAGTATTTT. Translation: CSVSLAGGTDTQYF.

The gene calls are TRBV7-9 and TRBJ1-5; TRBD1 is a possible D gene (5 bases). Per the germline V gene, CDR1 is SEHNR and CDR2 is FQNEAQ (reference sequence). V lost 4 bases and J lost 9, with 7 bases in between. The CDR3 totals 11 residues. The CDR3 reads CASSSQGPQHF. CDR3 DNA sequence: TGTGCCAGCAGCTCTCAGGGGCCCCAGCATTTT.

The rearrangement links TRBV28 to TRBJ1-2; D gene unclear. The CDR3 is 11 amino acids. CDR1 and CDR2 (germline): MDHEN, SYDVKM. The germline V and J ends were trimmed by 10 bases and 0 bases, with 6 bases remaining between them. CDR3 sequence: CATEANYGYTF. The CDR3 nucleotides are TGTGCCACAGAAGCTAACTATGGCTACACCTTC.

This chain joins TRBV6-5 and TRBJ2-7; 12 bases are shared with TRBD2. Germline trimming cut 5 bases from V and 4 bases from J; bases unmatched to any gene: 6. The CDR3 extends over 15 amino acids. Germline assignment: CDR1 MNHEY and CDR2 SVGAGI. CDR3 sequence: CASSPMTSGGYEQYF. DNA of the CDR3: TGTGCCAGCAGTCCGATGACTAGCGGGGGATACGAGCAGTACTTC.

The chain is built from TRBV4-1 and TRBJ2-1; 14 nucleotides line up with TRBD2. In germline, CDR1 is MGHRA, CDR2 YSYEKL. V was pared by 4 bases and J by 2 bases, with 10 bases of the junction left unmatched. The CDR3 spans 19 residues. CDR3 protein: CASSPGTSGGRVAYNEQFF. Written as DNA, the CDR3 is TGCGCCAGCAGCCCCGGGACTAGCGGGGGTAGGGTTGCCTACAATGAGCAGTTCTTC.

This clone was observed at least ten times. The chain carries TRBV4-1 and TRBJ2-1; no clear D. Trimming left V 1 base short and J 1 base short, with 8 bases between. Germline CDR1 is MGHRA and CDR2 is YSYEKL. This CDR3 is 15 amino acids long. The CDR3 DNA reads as TGCGCCAGCAGCCAAGGTTCAGGTTCCTACAATGAGCAGTTCTTC. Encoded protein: CASSQGSGSYNEQFF.

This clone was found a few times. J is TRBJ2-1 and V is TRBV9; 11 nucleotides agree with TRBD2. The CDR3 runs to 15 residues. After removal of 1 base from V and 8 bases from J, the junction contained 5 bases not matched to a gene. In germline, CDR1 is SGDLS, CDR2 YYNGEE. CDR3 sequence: CASSVTSGGSDEQFF. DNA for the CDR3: TGTGCCAGCAGCGTAACTAGCGGGGGTTCCGATGAGCAGTTCTTC. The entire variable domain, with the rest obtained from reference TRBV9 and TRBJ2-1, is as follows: DSGVTQTPKHLITATGQRVTLRCSPRSGDLSVYWYQQSLDQGLQFLIQYYNGEERAKGNILERFSAQQFPDLHSELNLSSLELGDSALYFCASSVTSGGSDEQFFGPGTRLTVL.

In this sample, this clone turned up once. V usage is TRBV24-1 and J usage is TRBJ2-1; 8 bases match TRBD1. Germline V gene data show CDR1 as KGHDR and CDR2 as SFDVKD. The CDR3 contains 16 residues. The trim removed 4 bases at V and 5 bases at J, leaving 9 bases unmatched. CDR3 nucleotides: TGTGCCACCAGTGAATCGGGACAGGCTAGGAACAATGAGCAGTTCTTC. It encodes CATSESGQARNNEQFF.

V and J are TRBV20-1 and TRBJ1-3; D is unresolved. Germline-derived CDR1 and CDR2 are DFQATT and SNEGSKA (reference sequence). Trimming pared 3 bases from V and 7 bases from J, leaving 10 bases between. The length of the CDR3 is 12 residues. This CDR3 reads CSASTLLNTIYF. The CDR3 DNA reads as TGCAGTGCTAGTACGTTACTCAACACCATATATTTT.

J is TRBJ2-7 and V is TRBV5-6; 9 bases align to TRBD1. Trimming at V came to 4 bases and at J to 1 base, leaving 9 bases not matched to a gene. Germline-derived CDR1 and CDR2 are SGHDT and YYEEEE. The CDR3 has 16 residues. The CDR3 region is CASSPGQGFGSYEQYF. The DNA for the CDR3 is TGTGCCAGCAGCCCGGGACAGGGATTTGGTTCCTACGAGCAGTACTTC.